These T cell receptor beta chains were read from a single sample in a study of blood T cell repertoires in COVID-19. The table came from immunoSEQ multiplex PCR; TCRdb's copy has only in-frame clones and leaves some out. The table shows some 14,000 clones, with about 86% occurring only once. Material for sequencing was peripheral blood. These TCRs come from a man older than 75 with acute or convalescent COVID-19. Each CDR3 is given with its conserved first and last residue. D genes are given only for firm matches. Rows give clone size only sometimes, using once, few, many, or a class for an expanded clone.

CASRSPGQAYEQYF TGTGCCAGCAGATCCCCGGGACAGGCCTACGAGCAGTACTTC few TRBJ2-7 TRBV7-2 TRBD1
CASSLTSGSVQTQYF TGTGCCAGCAGCTTAACGTCAGGGTCTGTGCAGACCCAGTACTTC . TRBJ2-5 TRBV7-2 .
CASSQDENQPQHF TGCGCCAGCAGCCAAGATGAGAATCAGCCCCAGCATTTT . TRBJ1-5 TRBV4-1 .
CASSLGVTEAFF TGTGCCAGCAGCTTAGGAGTCACTGAAGCTTTCTTT . TRBJ1-1 TRBV11-2 .
CASSLSGGYTDTQYF TGTGCCAGCAGCCTCAGCGGGGGGTACACAGATACGCAGTATTTT . TRBJ2-3 TRBV6-2/TRBV6-3 TRBD2
CASSVGIGGTDTQYF TGTGCCAGCAGCGTAGGGATCGGGGGGACAGATACGCAGTATTTT . TRBJ2-3 TRBV9 TRBD2
CASSTGTSGRTQYF TGCGCCAGCAGCACCGGGACTAGCGGGAGAACGCAGTATTTT . TRBJ2-3 TRBV5-1 TRBD2
CASSSTSGGDTQYF TGTGCCAGTAGTTCGACTAGCGGGGGTGATACGCAGTATTTT . TRBJ2-3 TRBV19 TRBD2
CASSGMQGFQAGNEQFF TGTGCCAGCAGCGGGATGCAGGGGTTCCAAGCAGGTAATGAGCAGTTCTTC . TRBJ2-1 TRBV5-5 .
CASSAGTSGSSYNEQFF TGTGCCAGCAGCGCAGGGACTAGCGGGAGCTCCTACAATGAGCAGTTCTTC . TRBJ2-1 TRBV9 TRBD2
CASNLQGMLTSGSDEQYF TGTGCCAGCAACCTACAGGGTATGTTGACTAGCGGGAGCGACGAGCAGTACTTC few TRBJ2-7 TRBV2 TRBD2
CASSDRTGGNEKLFF TGTGCCAGCAGTGATCGGACAGGGGGTAATGAAAAACTGTTTTTT . TRBJ1-4 TRBV6-1 TRBD1
CASSRGGLGAFF TGTGCCAGCAGCAGGGGAGGTCTGGGAGCTTTCTTT . TRBJ1-1 TRBV14 .
CASSPLTRGSTYEQYF TGTGCCAGTAGTCCCCTGACCAGGGGTTCCACCTACGAGCAGTACTTC few TRBJ2-7 TRBV19 .
CASSKVVSGRGEETQYF TGTGCCAGCAGCAAAGTCGTTTCGGGCAGGGGGGAGGAGACCCAGTACTTC . TRBJ2-5 TRBV21-1 .
CASRRQSNTEAFF TGTGCCAGCAGGAGGCAGTCGAACACTGAAGCTTTCTTT . TRBJ1-1 TRBV6-5 .
CASSFLQGSRAFF TGTGCCAGCAGTTTCCTGCAGGGATCGCGAGCTTTCTTT . TRBJ1-1 TRBV27 .
CASSIGALPPDTQYF TGTGCCAGCAGTATCGGAGCCCTCCCGCCAGATACGCAGTATTTT . TRBJ2-3 TRBV2 .
CASCREWETQYF TGTGCCAGCTGTAGGGAGTGGGAGACCCAGTACTTC . TRBJ2-5 TRBV21-1 .
CASSWTRTNTGELFF TGTGCCAGCAGCTGGACTAGAACGAACACCGGGGAGCTGTTTTTT . TRBJ2-2 TRBV7-9 TRBD2
CSVDLTRWGDRSYINQPQHF TGCAGCGTTGACCTCACGCGGTGGGGAGACAGGTCTTATATCAATCAGCCCCAGCATTTT . TRBJ1-5 TRBV29-1 .
CASSYTGPYSNQPQHF TGTGCCAGCAGTTACACAGGCCCGTATAGCAATCAGCCCCAGCATTTT . TRBJ1-5 TRBV6-5 .
CASSLGSTLGNTIYF TGTGCCAGCAGCTTAGGGTCAACTCTTGGAAACACCATATATTTT . TRBJ1-3 TRBV7-9 .
CATSRDPLGTSLSGELFF TGTGCCACCAGCAGAGACCCCCTCGGGACTAGCTTATCAGGGGAGCTGTTTTTT . TRBJ2-2 TRBV15 TRBD2
CASSLDPSGSDEQFF TGTGCCAGCAGCTTAGATCCTAGCGGGAGCGATGAGCAGTTCTTC . TRBJ2-1 TRBV11-1 TRBD2
CAISGTGRGAFF TGCGCCATCTCCGGGACAGGGAGGGGAGCTTTCTTT . TRBJ1-1 TRBV10-1 TRBD1
CASRQPGQRADTQYF TGTGCCAGTAGGCAACCGGGACAGAGGGCAGATACGCAGTATTTT . TRBJ2-3 TRBV19 TRBD1